One sample yielded the 17 T cell receptor beta chains listed below, sequenced in a study of blood T cell repertoires in COVID-19. The repertoire was sequenced with immunoSEQ multiplex PCR; TCRdb's copy has only in-frame clones and lacks some. In the table there are 150,000 to 200,000 clones, around nine tenths of which are singletons. Sequences were obtained from peripheral blood. These receptors were obtained from a man between 18 and 35 years old with active or convalescent COVID-19.

The chain employs TRBV4-3 and TRBJ2-3; 7 bases map to TRBD1. V dropped 4 bases and J dropped 0; count of bases not matched to a gene: 4. Germline V gives CDR1 LGHNA, CDR2 YSLEER. There are 15 residues in the CDR3. The CDR3 is CASSPYRGSTDTQYF. The CDR3 DNA sequence: TGCGCCAGCAGCCCCTACAGGGGCAGCACAGATACGCAGTATTTT.

This chain connects TRBV5-1 to TRBJ2-5; D gene unclear. The ends were cut back, 4 bases at V and 2 bases at J, with 3 bases in the middle. From germline, CDR1 is SGHRS and CDR2 YFSETQ. This CDR3 is built from 11 residues. This CDR3 reads CASSAQETQYF. CDR3 in DNA: TGCGCCAGCAGCGCGCAAGAGACCCAGTACTTC.

The V and J genes are TRBV6-5 and TRBJ2-3; TRBD2 is a possible D gene (5 bases). CDR3 size: 14 residues. V was clipped by 6 bases and J by 0 bases, with 10 bases between them. Germline V lookup: CDR1 MNHEY, CDR2 SVGAGI. CDR3 sequence (DNA): TGTGCCAGCAGGGGCGGCGGGAGCACAGATACGCAGTATTTT. It is translated as CASRGGGSTDTQYF.

Concerning this clone itself: The sample holds other DNA sequences that translate to the same CDR3. This chain connects TRBV29-1 to TRBJ1-1; possible D gene TRBD1, 5 bases. The germline CDR1 and CDR2 sequences are SQVTM and ANQGSEA. Between the trimmed V and J ends, which lost 4 bases and 5 bases, there was a span of 14 bases. This CDR3 comprises 13 residues. The CDR3 DNA reads TGCAGCGTTGCGGGCAGGGAAGGGACTGAAGCTTTCTTT. Translation gives CSVAGREGTEAFF.

The rearrangement joins TRBV6-5 to TRBJ1-6; D remains ambiguous. CDR1 and CDR2 (germline): MNHEY, SVGAGI. The CDR3 spans 16 residues. Deletions cut 0 bases from V and 5 bases from J, with 11 bases between. The CDR3 region is CASSYSYFNDNSPLHF. As DNA, the CDR3 is TGTGCCAGCAGTTACTCGTATTTTAATGATAATTCACCCCTCCACTTT.

This chain joins TRBV2 and TRBJ2-1; 13 bases are a match to TRBD2. Per the germline V gene, CDR1 is SNHLY and CDR2 is FYNNEI. This CDR3 has 13 residues. J lost 10 bases, V lost 4 bases, and 1 base had no gene match. In DNA form, the CDR3 reads TGTGCCAGCAGTGGGGGACTAGCGGGAGAGCAGTTCTTC. Amino acid sequence: CASSGGLAGEQFF.

The chain uses TRBV4-1 and TRBJ1-2; D ambiguous. Germline lookup yields CDR1 MGHRA and CDR2 YSYEKL. Trimming shortened V by 1 base and J by 6 bases, and 15 bases separated the two germline ends. The CDR3 has 15 residues. CDR3 sequence (DNA): TGCGCCAGCAGCCAAGCCCGGGGAGACCTCGATGGCTACACCTTC. Amino acid sequence: CASSQARGDLDGYTF.

In this sample, this clone turned up a few times. The chain has TRBV5-8 and TRBJ1-1; 10 bases fit TRBD1. Losses at the gene ends were 5 bases for V and 4 bases for J; bases not matched to a gene: 2. Germline CDR1 and CDR2: SGHTS and YDEGEE. CDR3 length: 13 amino acids. The CDR3 reads CASRDRGGTEAFF. DNA of the CDR3: TGTGCCAGCAGGGACAGGGGGGGCACTGAAGCTTTCTTT.

J is TRBJ1-3 and V is TRBV7-2; 7 positions match TRBD1. Germline V lookup: CDR1 SGHTA, CDR2 FQGNSA. The CDR3 extends over 16 amino acids. J lost 4 bases, V lost 2 bases, and 8 bases had no gene match. The CDR3 protein is CASSLNRPGQGNTIYF. DNA of the CDR3: TGTGCCAGCAGCTTAAATAGGCCGGGACAGGGAAACACCATATATTTT.

V is TRBV5-8 and J is TRBJ1-1, with TRBD1 matching 11 bases. Per the germline V gene, CDR1 is SGHTS and CDR2 is YDEGEE. J lost 4 bases, V lost 5 bases, and 10 bases had no gene match. The CDR3 has 16 amino acids. This CDR3 is CASRVDRGLRGTEAFF. CDR3 DNA sequence: TGTGCCAGCAGGGTGGACAGGGGGCTGAGGGGCACTGAAGCTTTCTTT. Using reference TRBV5-8 and TRBJ1-1 for the parts outside the CDR3, the full variable domain is EAGVTQSPTHLIKTRGQQATLRCSPISGHTSVYWYQQALGLGLQFLLWYDEGEERNRGNFPPRFSGRQFPNYSSELNVNALELEDSALYLCASRVDRGLRGTEAFFGQGTRLTVV.

This clone showed up just once. The genes are TRBV2 and TRBJ2-7, with TRBD2 matching 9 bases. V shed 0 bases, J shed 4 bases, and the junction held 4 bases outside the gene matches. This CDR3 comprises 15 residues. In germline, CDR1 is SNHLY, CDR2 FYNNEI. CDR3 in amino acids: CASSEASGRLYEQYF. In DNA form, the CDR3 reads TGTGCCAGCAGTGAAGCTAGCGGGAGATTGTACGAGCAGTACTTC.

The rearrangement joins TRBV3-1 (or the pseudogene TRBV3-2) to TRBJ1-6; D perhaps matches TRBD1 (6 bases). The CDR3 has 16 amino acids. Trimming removed 1 base from V and 0 bases from J, with 7 bases in between. Germline V gives CDR1 LGHDT, CDR2 YNNKEL (reference sequence). CDR3 sequence (DNA): TGTGCCAGCAGCCAAGGAGGGGGCTCCTATAATTCACCCCTCCACTTT. Its protein is CASSQGGGSYNSPLHF.

CDR3 protein: CASSGGSGAHQETQYF. CDR3 sequence (DNA): TGTGCCAGCAGTGGCGGTAGCGGGGCACACCAAGAGACCCAGTACTTC. The gene calls are TRBV2 and TRBJ2-5, with 8 nucleotides matching TRBD2. The junction had 7 bases not matched to a gene; V was cut back by 4 bases and J by 0 bases. The CDR3 contains 16 residues. Germline V gene data show CDR1 as SNHLY and CDR2 as FYNNEI.

This clone has just a few counts. The CDR3 region has the DNA TGTGCCAGCAGTTTAGTCGGCGGGGGGGGCGAGCAGTACGTC. Translation: CASSLVGGGGEQYV. The genes are TRBV28 and TRBJ2-7; 9 bases align to TRBD2. The CDR3 extends over 14 amino acids. The V segment lost 2 bases and the J segment 6 bases; nucleotides outside the gene matches: 5. In germline, CDR1 is MDHEN, CDR2 SYDVKM.

The chain employs TRBV7-2 and TRBJ2-5; 16 nucleotides align to TRBD2. The germline V gene encodes CDR1 SGHTA and CDR2 FQGNSA. This CDR3 region has 17 residues. V gave up 4 bases and J gave up 5 bases; unmatched junction bases: 7. The CDR3 is CASSSGTSGGARETQYF. The CDR3 DNA sequence: TGTGCCAGCAGCTCCGGGACTAGCGGGGGGGCTCGTGAGACCCAGTACTTC.

This clone is a singleton in its sample. The V and J genes are TRBV27 and TRBJ1-1; the match to TRBD1 covers 7 bases. The CDR3 covers 15 residues. Trimming took 6 bases from V and 3 from J; bases not matched to a gene: 10. Per the germline V gene, CDR1 is MNHEY and CDR2 is SMNVEV (reference sequence). The CDR3 loop reads CASRWTTGRYTEAFF. The CDR3 region has the DNA TGTGCCAGCAGGTGGACGACAGGGAGGTACACTGAAGCTTTCTTT.

The V gene is TRBV24-1, the J gene TRBJ1-3, with 8 bases fitting TRBD1. This CDR3 spans 17 amino acids. After removal of 2 bases from V and 3 bases from J, the junction contained 8 bases not matched to a gene. The germline V gene encodes CDR1 KGHDR and CDR2 SFDVKD. The CDR3 nucleotides read TGTGCCACCAGTGATTCTCGACAGGGGCCTGGTGGAAACACCATATATTTT. It translates to CATSDSRQGPGGNTIYF.